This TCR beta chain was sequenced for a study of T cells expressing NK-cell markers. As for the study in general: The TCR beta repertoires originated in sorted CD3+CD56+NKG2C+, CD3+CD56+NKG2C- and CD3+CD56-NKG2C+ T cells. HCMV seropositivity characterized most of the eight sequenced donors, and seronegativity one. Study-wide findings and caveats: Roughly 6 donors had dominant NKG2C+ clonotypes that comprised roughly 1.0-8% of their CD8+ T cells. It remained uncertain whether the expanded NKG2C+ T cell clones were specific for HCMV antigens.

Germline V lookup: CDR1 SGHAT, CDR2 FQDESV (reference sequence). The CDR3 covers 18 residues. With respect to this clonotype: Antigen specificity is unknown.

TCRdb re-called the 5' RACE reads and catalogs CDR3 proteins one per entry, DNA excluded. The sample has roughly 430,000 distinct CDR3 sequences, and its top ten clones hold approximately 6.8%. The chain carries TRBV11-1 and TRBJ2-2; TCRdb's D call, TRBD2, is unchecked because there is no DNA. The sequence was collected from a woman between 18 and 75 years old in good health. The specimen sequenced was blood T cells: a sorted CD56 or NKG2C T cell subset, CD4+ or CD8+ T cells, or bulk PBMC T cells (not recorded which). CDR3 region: CASSSIPGLAANPGELFF. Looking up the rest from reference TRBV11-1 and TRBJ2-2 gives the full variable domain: EAEVAQSPRYKITEKSQAVAFWCDPISGHATLYWYRQILGQGPELLVQFQDESVVDDSQLPKDRFSAERLKGVDSTLKIQPAELGDSAMYLCASSSIPGLAANPGELFFGEGSRLTVL.